Listed below are T cell receptor beta chains from one sample, sequenced in a study of blood T cell repertoires in COVID-19. Sequencing was performed with immunoSEQ multiplex PCR; in TCRdb, only in-frame clones are kept and a portion is missing. The repertoire holds about 300,000 clones, with 65% to 90% as singletons. Source material: PBMCs or T cells enriched from blood (not recorded which). Every receptor here comes from a man aged 25-40 years who had recovered from COVID-19. CDR3s include the opening cysteine and the closing phenylalanine or tryptophan. The order of the fields is J gene, D gene, V gene, clone size, CDR3 DNA, CDR3 protein. D genes are given only for firm matches. Expanded clones get a size class; other rows say once, few or many, or leave the size out.

>TRBJ1-2|TRBD1|TRBV27|NA
TGTGCCAGCAGTTTCGTACAGGGGTGGGGTGGCTACACCTTC
CASSFVQGWGGYTF
>TRBJ2-2|NA|TRBV21-1|NA
TGTGCCAGCAGCAATAGCTTTATAGGATCCGGGGAGCTGTTTTTT
CASSNSFIGSGELFF
>TRBJ1-1|NA|TRBV7-9|NA
TGTGCCAGCAGCTTCCAGGAAGGGAACACTGAAGCTTTCTTT
CASSFQEGNTEAFF
>TRBJ2-3|NA|TRBV3-1/TRBV3-2|NA
TGTGCCAGCAGCCAAGATTTGCGGAGCGGTTATTACACAGATACGCAGTATTTT
CASSQDLRSGYYTDTQYF
>TRBJ2-5|NA|TRBV18|NA
TGTGCCAGCTCACTCCTCGGGGGGCGGCCACAAGAGACCCAGTACTTC
CASSLLGGRPQETQYF
>TRBJ1-6|TRBD1|TRBV19|NA
TGTGCCAGTACTGGACAGGGGGATAATTCACCCCTCCACTTT
CASTGQGDNSPLHF
>TRBJ2-1|TRBD2|TRBV27|many
TGTGCCAGCAGTTCCCTAGCGGGAGGGGTGAATGAGCAGTTCTTC
CASSSLAGGVNEQFF
>TRBJ1-5|NA|TRBV11-2|NA
TGTGCCAGCAGCTTATCAGGACAGCCCCAGCATTTT
CASSLSGQPQHF
>TRBJ2-3|NA|TRBV7-6|NA
TGTGCCAGCAGCTTAGCGGCACGCACAGATACGCAGTATTTT
CASSLAARTDTQYF
>TRBJ1-2|TRBD1|TRBV23-1|NA
TGCGCCAGCAGGCTAGTGTACGGGACAGGTGGACTCTATGGCTACACCTTC
CASRLVYGTGGLYGYTF
>TRBJ2-5|TRBD2|TRBV6-1|NA
TGTGCCAGCAGTGCGACGCTAGCGGGGGTTGGCGAGACCCAGTACTTC
CASSATLAGVGETQYF
>TRBJ2-3|NA|TRBV7-2|NA
TGTGCCAGCGCAATTAGCGGATTCACAGATACGCAGTATTTT
CASAISGFTDTQYF
>TRBJ1-2|TRBD1|TRBV28|NA
TGTGCCAGCAGTTTGGGGGGGACAGGGGACGACTATGGCTACACCTTC
CASSLGGTGDDYGYTF
>TRBJ2-1|NA|TRBV5-1|NA
TGCGCCAGCAGCTTGGTGCCTATCAATGAGCAGTTCTTC
CASSLVPINEQFF
>TRBJ1-5|NA|TRBV5-4|NA
TGTGCCAGCAGCTTGGCCGGGCAGCCCCAGCATTTT
CASSLAGQPQHF
>TRBJ1-4|TRBD1|TRBV30|NA
TGTGCCTGGAGTGTAGCCAGGGGGCGGGAAAAACTGTTTTTT
CAWSVARGREKLFF
>TRBJ2-3|NA|TRBV19|NA
TGTGCCAGTAGGTTAACAGGGACCGGAGATACGCAGTATTTT
CASRLTGTGDTQYF
>TRBJ1-4|TRBD1|TRBV2|NA
TGTGCCAGCGAGGGGCTCGACAGGGTTAATGAAAAACTGTTTTTT
CASEGLDRVNEKLFF
>TRBJ2-7|NA|TRBV24-1|NA
TGTGCCACCAGTGGCACATCGGGATACGAGCAGTACTTC
CATSGTSGYEQYF
>TRBJ1-1|TRBD1|TRBV7-9|NA
TGTGCCAGCAGCTACTTACAGGGGAGGCGGACTGAAGCTTTCTTT
CASSYLQGRRTEAFF
>TRBJ2-7|NA|TRBV10-3|NA
TGTGCCATCAGTGAGTTTCCATCGGCTGGCGCGGGGACCTACGAGCAGTACTTC
CAISEFPSAGAGTYEQYF
>TRBJ2-3|NA|TRBV7-2|NA
TGTGCCAGCAGCCCTTTGAGTATTCCCCCAGATACGCAGTATTTT
CASSPLSIPPDTQYF
>TRBJ1-1|TRBD1|TRBV5-1|many
TGCGCCAGCAGCAACACAGGGGGCACTGAAGCTTTCTTT
CASSNTGGTEAFF
>TRBJ1-2|TRBD1|TRBV2|NA
TGTGCCAGCACCGGAGACAGGGTGCAAGGCTACACCTTC
CASTGDRVQGYTF
>TRBJ2-5|TRBD1|TRBV27|NA
TGTGCCAGCAGTTTGGACAGGGGGGGAGAGACCCAGTACTTC
CASSLDRGGETQYF
>TRBJ1-2|NA|TRBV10-2|NA
TGCGCCAGCAGTGAGTGGGGGCCCGCCTATGGCTACACCTTC
CASSEWGPAYGYTF
>TRBJ2-3|TRBD2|TRBV2|NA
TGTGCCAGCAGGAATAGCGGGGGTAGCACAGATACGCAGTATTTT
CASRNSGGSTDTQYF
>TRBJ1-3|NA|TRBV5-1|once
TGCGCCAGCAGCTTTGAAGGGGTGAGCTCTGGAAACACCATATATTTT
CASSFEGVSSGNTIYF
>TRBJ2-7|NA|TRBV21-1|NA
TGTGCCAGCAGCAGGGGATTGGGGACAGAAACCTCCTACGAGCAGTACTTC
CASSRGLGTETSYEQYF
>TRBJ2-3|TRBD1|TRBV6-5|NA
TGTGCCAGCAAGCGTGGGCAGGGGGTAGATACGCAGTATTTT
CASKRGQGVDTQYF
>TRBJ2-7|TRBD1|TRBV18|NA
TGTGCCAGCTCACAGACAGGGGGCGCCAGGGGCCTCTCCTACGAGCAGTACTTC
CASSQTGGARGLSYEQYF